The sequence of this T cell receptor (beta chain) was determined in a study of spatial heterogeneity in lung cancer. Documented time point: sample taken at primary tumor resection. On each TCR cDNA molecule, a unique molecular identifier was present. MiXCR, run by TCRdb on the 5' RACE reads, gives a single entry per CDR3 protein. The repertoire has under 85,000 distinct CDR3 sequences, about 8% of them found once; the top ten carry roughly 7%. V lost 6 bases to trimming and J lost 1 base, with 8 bases between them. This CDR3 has 13 residues. The germline V gene has CDR1 MNHNY and CDR2 SVGAGI (reference sequence). This clonotype was seen a handful of times.

The specimen was PBMCs, collected at surgery. The clonotype was recovered from a male donor with early-stage non-small cell lung cancer. The rearrangement links TRBV6-6 to TRBJ2-3, with unresolved D. DNA for the CDR3: TGTGCCAGCAGCATCATACGCACAGATACGCAGTATTTT. Protein: CASSIIRTDTQYF.